The clone carrying this T cell receptor beta chain has more than one count but fewer than ten. Its antigen is as yet unknown. The entry originates in a study of T cells after yellow fever vaccination. On the study more broadly: SMART-Seq v4 Ultra Low Input prepared libraries from low-cell fractions.

Using its own MiXCR run on the 5' RACE reads, TCRdb lists one record per CDR3 protein. The table lists about 430,000 distinct CDR3 sequences, 15% to 20% of them singletons, with 15% to 20% in the top ten. Study-level points and caveats: At approximately 96% for CD4 and roughly 87% for CD8, most primary-vaccination clones showed up again after the booster. Contaminating bulk clonotypes could be abundant in FACS-sorted repertoires. The study found a weaker secondary response that peaked faster, day 5 versus 15.

This CDR3 region has 13 residues. Trimming took 8 bases from V and 8 from J, leaving 18 bases between them. CDR1 and CDR2 from the germline V gene are MGHDK and SYGVNS. V is TRBV25-1 and J is TRBJ1-1; the D gene is possibly TRBD1 (5 bases). This TCR came from a man in his late teens or twenties who received the YFV17D yellow fever vaccine. Here the sequenced sample was PBMCs, taken before the yellow fever booster vaccination. The CDR3 protein is CASVPSGATEAFF. Written as DNA, the CDR3 is TGTGCCAGCGTCCCGAGCGGGGCCACCGAAGCTTTCTTT.